These T cell receptor beta chains were read from a single sample in a study of CD8+CD57+ T cells in acquired aplastic anemia. TCRdb independently ran MiXCR on the reads; one entry per CDR3 protein. The sample lists some 410,000 distinct CDR3 sequences; 65% to 80% were seen once. Sequenced material: sorted CD4+, CD8+, or CD8+CD57+ T cells (not recorded which) from PBMCs. The receptors derive from a human donor in good health, serving as a control. Both conserved end residues are part of each CDR3. The order of the fields is D gene, V gene, clone size, J gene, CDR3 protein, CDR3 DNA. A D gene is named only where the DNA matches it firmly. A clone size is listed for some rows: how often the clone was seen (once, few, many), or a class if it is expanded.

D: NA; V: TRBV20-1; size: NA; J: TRBJ1-2; CDR3: CSASSLRTTGSGYGYTF; DNA: TGCAGTGCTAGTTCCCTTAGGACCACAGGGTCCGGCTATGGCTACACCTTC
D: NA; V: TRBV19; size: NA; J: TRBJ2-3; CDR3: CASSLTSGGGTDTQYF; DNA: TGTGCCAGTAGCCTTACAAGTGGCGGAGGCACAGATACGCAGTATTTT
D: NA; V: TRBV5-1; size: NA; J: TRBJ2-7; CDR3: CASSSGPRTEQYF; DNA: TGCGCCAGCAGCTCGGGACCCCGTACCGAGCAGTACTTC
D: TRBD1; V: TRBV4-2; size: many; J: TRBJ1-4; CDR3: CASSQPGTGEKLFF; DNA: TGTGCCAGCAGCCAACCCGGGACAGGGGAAAAACTGTTTTTT
D: NA; V: TRBV24-1; size: NA; J: TRBJ1-2; CDR3: CATSDVSSYGYTF; DNA: TGTGCCACCAGTGATGTCAGTAGCTATGGCTACACCTTC
D: NA; V: TRBV2; size: NA; J: TRBJ1-1; CDR3: CASSLVRGAEDFF; DNA: TGTGCCAGCAGCTTGGTTCGGGGCGCTGAAGATTTCTTT
D: TRBD1; V: TRBV19; size: NA; J: TRBJ1-5; CDR3: CASSSGQGRGQPQHF; DNA: TGTGCCAGTAGTTCGGGACAGGGGAGGGGGCAGCCCCAGCATTTT
D: TRBD1; V: TRBV24-1; size: NA; J: TRBJ1-6; CDR3: CATLGQGAHF; DNA: TGTGCCACCCTCGGACAGGGGGCCCACTTT
D: NA; V: TRBV5-4; size: NA; J: TRBJ2-6; CDR3: CASSSQAAAAGANVLTF; DNA: TGTGCCAGTAGCTCACAGGCCGCTGCCGCTGGGGCCAACGTCCTGACTTTC
D: NA; V: TRBV5-5; size: once; J: TRBJ2-3; CDR3: CASSLRGAGAITQYF; DNA: TGTGCCAGCAGCTTGCGCGGGGCGGGGGCTATTACGCAGTATTTT
D: NA; V: TRBV3-1; size: many; J: TRBJ2-7; CDR3: CASSQDRVSYEQYF; DNA: TGTGCCAGCAGCCAAGACAGGGTTAGTTACGAGCAGTACTTC
D: NA; V: TRBV5-8; size: NA; J: TRBJ2-1; CDR3: CASSLLTGHQFF; DNA: TGTGCCAGCAGCTTGCTCACAGGACACCAGTTCTTC
D: NA; V: TRBV29-1; size: once; J: TRBJ2-7; CDR3: CSVQGDYEQYF; DNA: TGCAGCGTCCAAGGGGACTACGAGCAGTACTTC
D: NA; V: TRBV2; size: few; J: TRBJ1-1; CDR3: CASSLRALYTEAFF; DNA: TGTGCCAGCAGCCTAAGGGCATTGTACACTGAAGCTTTCTTT
D: NA; V: TRBV10-3; size: few; J: TRBJ2-7; CDR3: CAISESTRDYEQYF; DNA: TGTGCCATCAGTGAGTCGACGCGGGACTACGAGCAGTACTTC
D: NA; V: TRBV29-1; size: NA; J: TRBJ2-1; CDR3: CSAEADYNEQFF; DNA: TGCAGTGCTGAAGCGGACTACAATGAGCAGTTCTTC
D: TRBD2; V: TRBV11-2; size: NA; J: TRBJ2-7; CDR3: CASSRLFQGGGAVSLYEQYF; DNA: TGCGCCAGCAGCCGACTCTTCCAGGGCGGGGGGGCCGTTAGCCTCTACGAGCAGTACTTC
D: NA; V: TRBV5-4; size: NA; J: TRBJ1-6; CDR3: CASSSGQIDSPLHF; DNA: TGTGCCAGCAGCTCAGGACAGATAGACTCACCCCTCCACTTT
D: NA; V: TRBV12-3/TRBV12-4; size: NA; J: TRBJ1-5; CDR3: CASRSLRAHLAQPQHF; DNA: TGTGCCAGTCGCTCCCTAAGGGCGCATCTCGCTCAGCCCCAGCATTTT
D: TRBD2; V: TRBV9; size: NA; J: TRBJ2-1; CDR3: CASSRRGGENEQLF; DNA: TGTGCCAGCAGCCGGCGGGGGGGCGAAAATGAGCAGCTCTTC
D: NA; V: TRBV29-1; size: many; J: TRBJ1-3; CDR3: CSVGEGSGNTIYF; DNA: TGCAGCGTTGGTGAGGGGTCTGGAAACACCATATATTTT
D: NA; V: TRBV9; size: NA; J: TRBJ1-6; CDR3: CASSPDKRNTKRHF; DNA: TGTGCCAGCAGCCCTGATAAGCGGAATACCAAGAGACACTTT
D: NA; V: TRBV5-5; size: NA; J: TRBJ1-1; CDR3: CASSQPRGNTEAFF; DNA: TGTGCCAGCAGTCAACCGAGGGGCAACACTGAAGCTTTCTTT
D: NA; V: TRBV12-3/TRBV12-4; size: NA; J: TRBJ1-5; CDR3: CASSLARGGGQPQHF; DNA: TGTGCCAGCAGTTTGGCTCGAGGGGGAGGGCAGCCCCAGCATTTT
D: NA; V: TRBV29-1; size: few; J: TRBJ1-3; CDR3: CSVERMSGNTIYF; DNA: TGCAGCGTTGAGAGGATGTCTGGAAACACCATATATTTT
D: NA; V: TRBV20-1; size: many; J: TRBJ2-1; CDR3: CSASIPGVGNEQFF; DNA: TGCAGTGCTAGTATTCCCGGGGTTGGCAATGAGCAGTTCTTC
D: NA; V: TRBV11-2; size: many; J: TRBJ1-1; CDR3: CASSLVRGSTEAFF; DNA: TGTGCCAGCAGCTTAGTCAGGGGCTCCACTGAAGCTTTCTTT
D: TRBD2; V: TRBV9; size: NA; J: TRBJ2-1; CDR3: CASSGLGLAGFYNEQFF; DNA: TGTGCCAGCAGCGGCCTCGGACTAGCGGGGTTTTACAATGAGCAGTTCTTC
D: NA; V: TRBV7-8; size: NA; J: TRBJ1-5; CDR3: CASSSPGQPHHSEHF; DNA: TGTGCCAGTAGCTCGCCAGGGCAGCCCCATCATTCTGAGCATTTT
D: TRBD1; V: TRBV30; size: NA; J: TRBJ1-1; CDR3: CAWSGTGVNTGAFF; DNA: TGTGCCTGGAGTGGAACAGGGGTCAACACTGGAGCCTTCTTT
D: NA; V: TRBV9; size: NA; J: TRBJ1-2; CDR3: CATSGTSVTTQYYTF; DNA: TGTGCCACCAGCGGAACGTCTGTTACGACCCAGTACTACACCTTC
D: NA; V: TRBV2; size: NA; J: TRBJ1-2; CDR3: CASSRQGGIPGGLIF; DNA: TGTGCCAGCAGCCGGCAGGGTGGTATCCCCGGGGGGCTGATTTTT
D: TRBD1; V: TRBV2; size: many; J: TRBJ2-2; CDR3: CASRLGTGAGELFF; DNA: TGTGCCAGCAGGCTGGGTACAGGGGCCGGGGAGCTGTTTTTT
D: TRBD2; V: TRBV12-3/TRBV12-4; size: NA; J: TRBJ2-4; CDR3: CASNLLAGDVNIQYF; DNA: TGTGCCAGCAATTTACTAGCGGGGGACGTAAACATTCAGTACTTC
D: NA; V: TRBV7-2; size: NA; J: TRBJ2-3; CDR3: CASSLATDYNSPLF; DNA: TGTGCCAGCAGCTTGGCTACGGATTATAATTCACCCCTCTTT
D: TRBD2; V: TRBV7-2; size: NA; J: TRBJ2-6; CDR3: CASRAGGRGAANVTF; DNA: TGTGCCAGCAGGGCGGGAGGCCGCGGTGCGGCCAACGTGACTTTC
D: TRBD1; V: TRBV19; size: NA; J: TRBJ1-5; CDR3: CASSPRTGTGQPQHF; DNA: TGTGCCAGCAGCCCACGGACAGGGACGGGTCAGCCCCAGCATTTT
D: NA; V: TRBV7-9; size: many; J: TRBJ1-2; CDR3: CASSLVRGGNGYTF; DNA: TGTGCCAGCAGCTTAGTCAGGGGAGGAAATGGCTACACCTTC
D: NA; V: TRBV6-2/TRBV6-3; size: few; J: TRBJ2-1; CDR3: CASSYHLTEGNEQFF; DNA: TGTGCCAGCAGTTACCATCTTACAGAGGGGAATGAGCAGTTCTTC
D: NA; V: TRBV7-2; size: many; J: TRBJ1-5; CDR3: CASSLGVQINQPQHF; DNA: TGTGCCAGCAGCTTAGGTGTACAGATCAATCAGCCCCAGCATTTT
D: NA; V: TRBV10-2; size: NA; J: TRBJ1-6; CDR3: CASSADGSGNSPLHF; DNA: TGCGCCAGCAGTGCGGACGGTTCCGGGAATTCACCCCTCCACTTT
D: NA; V: TRBV2; size: NA; J: TRBJ1-1; CDR3: CASSIESATTEAFF; DNA: TGTGCCAGCAGCATAGAGAGTGCTACCACTGAAGCTTTCTTT
D: TRBD1; V: TRBV13; size: NA; J: TRBJ1-6; CDR3: CASSPYLQGQLNSPLHF; DNA: TGCGCCAGCAGCCCGTACCTACAGGGACAGCTCAATTCACCCCTCCACTTT
D: NA; V: TRBV6-1; size: NA; J: TRBJ1-2; CDR3: CATDVPINYGYTF; DNA: TGTGCCACCGACGTCCCAATAAACTATGGCTACACCTTC
D: NA; V: TRBV11-1; size: NA; J: TRBJ2-2; CDR3: CASSQAPAGRNTGELFF; DNA: TGCGCCAGCAGCCAAGCTCCGGCGGGGAGGAACACCGGGGAGCTGTTTTTT
D: NA; V: TRBV19; size: NA; J: TRBJ1-6; CDR3: CASRTEYSPLHF; DNA: TGTGCCAGTAGAACAGAATATTCACCCCTCCACTTT
D: NA; V: TRBV7-9; size: once; J: TRBJ1-4; CDR3: CASSGEWGAANEKLFF; DNA: TGTGCCAGCAGCGGGGAGTGGGGAGCAGCTAATGAAAAACTGTTTTTT
D: NA; V: TRBV20-1; size: NA; J: TRBJ2-1; CDR3: CSARTDGTYNEQFF; DNA: TGCAGTGCTAGAACTGACGGGACCTACAATGAGCAGTTCTTC
D: NA; V: TRBV20-1; size: NA; J: TRBJ1-2; CDR3: CSATDTDYDYGYTF; DNA: TGCAGTGCTACGGACACTGACTACGACTATGGCTACACCTTC
D: TRBD1; V: TRBV28; size: many; J: TRBJ2-5; CDR3: CASSAIGTGGLETQYF; DNA: TGTGCCAGCAGCGCAATAGGGACAGGGGGTTTAGAGACCCAGTACTTC
D: NA; V: TRBV7-2; size: NA; J: TRBJ2-7; CDR3: CASTAREEGTGEQYF; DNA: TGTGCCAGCACCGCCCGGGAAGAGGGAACGGGGGAGCAGTACTTC
D: TRBD1; V: TRBV24-1; size: NA; J: TRBJ1-2; CDR3: CATSASPGQVSYGYTF; DNA: TGTGCCACCAGTGCGTCCCCGGGACAGGTATCCTATGGCTACACCTTC
D: NA; V: TRBV7-9; size: NA; J: TRBJ2-1; CDR3: CASSTRAGNGQSF; DNA: TGTGCCAGCAGCACCCGCGCCGGTAATGGGCAGTCCTTC
D: NA; V: TRBV7-9; size: NA; J: TRBJ1-3; CDR3: CASSWERREAGNTIYF; DNA: TGTGCCAGCAGCTGGGAGCGAAGAGAGGCTGGAAACACCATATATTTT
D: NA; V: TRBV7-2; size: NA; J: TRBJ2-1; CDR3: CANSFLEGEQFF; DNA: TGTGCCAACAGCTTTTTGGAAGGCGAGCAGTTCTTC
D: NA; V: TRBV12-3/TRBV12-4; size: NA; J: TRBJ1-2; CDR3: CASQGDTNYGYTF; DNA: TGTGCCTCTCAAGGCGACACAAACTATGGCTACACCTTC
D: NA; V: TRBV7-9; size: NA; J: TRBJ1-1; CDR3: CASSRARGGEAFF; DNA: TGTGCCAGCAGCCGAGCCCGGGGCGGTGAAGCTTTCTTC
D: TRBD1; V: TRBV29-1; size: NA; J: TRBJ2-1; CDR3: CSAGRDRGQYEQFF; DNA: TGCAGCGCCGGCCGGGACAGGGGTCAATATGAGCAGTTCTTC
D: NA; V: TRBV7-2; size: many; J: TRBJ1-4; CDR3: CASSRSMGATNEKLFF; DNA: TGTGCCAGCAGCCGATCTATGGGAGCAACTAATGAAAAACTGTTTTTT
D: TRBD1; V: TRBV29-1; size: NA; J: TRBJ2-7; CDR3: CSGTGTGAYEQYF; DNA: TGCAGCGGAACCGGGACAGGGGCCTACGAGCAGTACTTC